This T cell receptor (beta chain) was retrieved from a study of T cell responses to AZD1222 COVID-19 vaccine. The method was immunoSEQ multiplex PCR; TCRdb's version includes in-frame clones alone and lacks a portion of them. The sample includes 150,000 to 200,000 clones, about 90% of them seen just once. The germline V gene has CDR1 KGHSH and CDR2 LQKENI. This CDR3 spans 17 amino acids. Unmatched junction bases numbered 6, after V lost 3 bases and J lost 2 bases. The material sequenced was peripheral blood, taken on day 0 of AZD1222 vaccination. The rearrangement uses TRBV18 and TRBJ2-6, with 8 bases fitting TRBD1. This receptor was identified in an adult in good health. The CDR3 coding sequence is TGTGCCAGCTCACCTATAACACAGGGGGCTGGGGCCAACGTCCTGACTTTC. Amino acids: CASSPITQGAGANVLTF.